The clone carrying this TCR beta chain turned up a few times. As yet, its antigen is unknown. 13 Jbeta primers and 60 Vbeta primers were used for the PCR. The table came from immunoSEQ multiplex PCR; TCRdb's copy has only in-frame clones and leaves some out. The sample comprises approximately 160,000 clones, over 60% of which are singletons, and 1.5% to 2% rests with the top ten. The sample belongs to a study of cytomegalovirus exposure and HLA in healthy donors. Samples came from healthy bone marrow donors. Findings and limits, study-wide: Presence/absence analyses assumed roughly uniform sequencing depth across donors, which may not hold. Follow-up analysis seemed to connect common viral pathogens with several of the most significant clusters identified. According to reports, the classifier identified cytomegalovirus status with high specificity and sensitivity.

Germline CDR1 GTSNPN, CDR2 SVGIG (reference sequence). This CDR3 is built from 12 residues. V shed 2 bases and J shed 1 base, with 5 bases lying between them. The TCR was taken from a woman in her thirties in good health and CMV-seronegative. The sample consisted of PBMCs. J is TRBJ1-2 and V is TRBV30; no reliable D call. As DNA, the CDR3 is TGTGCCTGGAGTTTAGTTAACTATGGCTACACCTTC. This encodes CAWSLVNYGYTF. The entire variable domain, with the rest obtained from reference TRBV30 and TRBJ1-2, is as follows: SQTIHQWPATLVQPVGSPLSLECTVEGTSNPNLYWYRQAAGRGLQLLFYSVGIGQISSEVPQNLSASRPQDRQFILSSKKLLLSDSGFYLCAWSLVNYGYTFGSGTRLTVV.